This passage covers 24 T cell receptor beta chains from one sample sequenced in a study of blood T cell repertoires in COVID-19. Clones were read by immunoSEQ multiplex PCR, and TCRdb kept only the in-frame ones, dropping some. The sample yields about 180,000 clones, 70% to 90% seen once. The sequenced sample consisted of peripheral blood. All receptors come from a woman in her 30s with acute or convalescent COVID-19.

V usage is TRBV5-1 and J usage is TRBJ1-1; D is perhaps TRBD1 (5 bases). CDR1 is SGHRS and CDR2 is YFSETQ in the germline V gene. The CDR3 covers 15 residues. Trimming shortened V by 4 bases and J by 1 base, and 14 bases separated the two germline ends. CDR3 in amino acids: CASSPLQDPNTEAFF. CDR3 coding DNA: TGCGCCAGCAGCCCTTTACAGGATCCGAACACTGAAGCTTTCTTT.

This clone was recorded a few times. This rearrangement joins TRBV4-2 to TRBJ2-1, with 9 bases lining up with TRBD2. CDR1 and CDR2 (germline): LGHNA, YNFKEQ. V gave up 0 bases and J gave up 9 bases; unmatched junction bases: 9. This CDR3 has 16 amino acids. CDR3 amino acids: CASSQDNSGRRFEQFF. CDR3 in DNA: TGTGCCAGCAGCCAAGATAACAGCGGGAGGAGGTTTGAGCAGTTCTTC.

The chain has TRBV30 and TRBJ2-1, with TRBD2 matching over 8 bases. The V segment lost 4 bases and the J segment 10 bases; nucleotides outside the gene matches: 9. There are 13 residues in the CDR3. Germline loops: CDR1 GTSNPN, CDR2 SVGIG (reference sequence). For the CDR3, the DNA is TGTGCCTGGACCGAAGCGGGAGTCTGGGAGCAGTTCTTC. Residues: CAWTEAGVWEQFF.

The J gene is TRBJ1-4, the V gene TRBV9, with D perhaps TRBD1 (6 bases). The V gene lost 3 bases and the J gene lost 7 bases, with 19 bases spanning the gap. Looked up from germline, CDR1 is SGDLS and CDR2 is YYNGEE. The CDR3 runs to 16 residues. As DNA, the CDR3 is TGTGCCAGCAGCGACGAACAGGGTTTGGGTTCTGAAAAACTGTTTTTT. Its protein product is CASSDEQGLGSEKLFF.

The V and J genes are TRBV2 and TRBJ2-1; TRBD2 aligns across 12 bases. This CDR3 contains 12 residues. J lost 7 bases, V lost 9 bases, and 1 base had no gene match. Per germline, CDR1 SNHLY and CDR2 FYNNEI. CDR3 DNA: TGTGCCAGGACTAGCGGGAGAAATGAGCAGTTCTTC. Protein sequence: CARTSGRNEQFF.

The V call is TRBV6-5, the J call TRBJ2-2, with D possibly matching TRBD1 (5 bases). Trimming shortened V by 5 bases and J by 4 bases, and 11 bases separated the two germline ends. The CDR3 length is 14 residues. CDR1 MNHEY and CDR2 SVGAGI come from the germline V gene. The CDR3 DNA sequence: TGTGCCAGCAGTAGAGACAGCATCACCGGGGAGCTGTTTTTT. Its protein is CASSRDSITGELFF.

The genes are TRBV18 and TRBJ1-1; 8 nucleotides line up with TRBD1. CDR3 length: 16 amino acids. Germline CDR1 is KGHSH and CDR2 is LQKENI. Losses at the gene ends were 1 base for V and 2 bases for J; bases not matched to a gene: 6. CDR3 sequence: CASSPQQGVANTEAFF. CDR3 nucleotide sequence: TGTGCCAGCTCACCACAACAGGGGGTGGCTAACACTGAAGCTTTCTTT.

This clone appeared once. The genes are TRBV5-1 and TRBJ2-5; D remains ambiguous. Germline CDR1 and CDR2: SGHRS and YFSETQ. V lost 0 bases and J 3 bases, leaving 3 bases between the germline ends. CDR3 length equals 12 residues. In DNA, the CDR3 is TGCGCCAGCAGCTTGGTCGAAGAGACCCAGTACTTC. Amino acids: CASSLVEETQYF.

J is TRBJ2-7 and V is TRBV6-5; D possibly corresponds to TRBD2 (5 bases). V was cut by 8 bases and J by 4 bases, with 21 bases left in between. Germline V gives CDR1 MNHEY, CDR2 SVGAGI. This CDR3 contains 15 residues. CDR3 region: CASSRLPSSRYEQYF. The CDR3 region has the DNA TGTGCCAGCTCCCGACTACCTAGCAGCAGATACGAGCAGTACTTC.

The V call is TRBV3-1 (or the pseudogene TRBV3-2), the J call TRBJ2-1; tentative D call: TRBD2 (5 bases). V was trimmed by 3 bases and J by 3 bases, leaving 9 bases between them. Germline V lookup: CDR1 LGHDT, CDR2 YNNKEL (reference sequence). The CDR3 spans 14 residues. This CDR3 reads CASSHGGYYNEQFF. The CDR3 region has the DNA TGTGCCAGCAGCCACGGAGGCTACTACAATGAGCAGTTCTTC.

The chain employs TRBV4-2 and TRBJ2-4, with D tentatively TRBD1 (5 bases). V was shortened by 0 bases and J by 8 bases, with 14 bases between the two germline ends. The CDR3 covers 15 residues. Germline V CDR1 and CDR2: LGHNA, YNFKEQ. The CDR3 DNA sequence: TGTGCCAGCAGCCAAGATCCGGCAGGGCTGGACATTCAGTACTTC. It specifies CASSQDPAGLDIQYF.

The V gene is TRBV9, the J gene TRBJ2-3; D call uncertain. Germline V CDR1 and CDR2: SGDLS, YYNGEE. V lost 0 bases to trimming and J lost 5 bases, with 10 bases between them. CDR3 length: 14 residues. The CDR3 coding sequence is TGTGCCAGCAGCGTAGGGGCCCTTTTAGATACGCAGTATTTT. It codes for CASSVGALLDTQYF.

This rearrangement joins TRBV19 to TRBJ1-4, with D perhaps TRBD1 (6 bases). This CDR3 has 15 residues. The germline V gene has CDR1 LNHDA and CDR2 SQIVND (reference sequence). V lost 6 bases and J 7 bases, leaving 18 bases between the germline ends. The CDR3 bases are TGTGCCAGTAGGGGCAGGGGCGCGGTGCGTGAAAAACTGTTTTTT. It yields the protein CASRGRGAVREKLFF.

This clone was seen a few times. The chain combines TRBV30 with TRBJ2-7; the D gene is possibly TRBD1 (6 bases). The CDR3 is made up of 12 amino acids. With 1 base removed from V and 2 bases from J, the gap between germline ends came to 6 bases. Germline lookup yields CDR1 GTSNPN and CDR2 SVGIG (reference sequence). The CDR3 is CAWSDRAYEQYF. The CDR3 DNA sequence: TGTGCCTGGAGTGACAGGGCCTACGAGCAGTACTTC.

J is TRBJ2-7 and V is TRBV11-2, with no clear D. CDR1 is SGHAT and CDR2 is FQNNGV in the germline V gene. The CDR3 length is 13 residues. The ends were cut back, 1 base at V and 7 bases at J, with 11 bases in the middle. CDR3 sequence reads: CASSLVPNLEQYF. The CDR3 region has the DNA TGTGCCAGCAGCTTAGTACCTAATCTGGAGCAGTACTTC.

As for this clone: Other DNA sequences in the same sample also yield this CDR3. The rearrangement joins TRBV12-3 or TRBV12-4 to TRBJ1-5; D not certain. V dropped 1 base and J dropped 2 bases, with 3 bases sitting between them. The CDR3 is 13 amino acids. The CDR3 reads CASSLERNQPQHF. CDR3 DNA sequence: TGTGCCAGCAGTTTAGAGCGCAATCAGCCCCAGCATTTT.

This sequence joins TRBV4-1 and TRBJ2-5; perhaps TRBD1 as D (7 bases). This CDR3 has 14 amino acids. Germline V gene lookup returns CDR1 MGHRA and CDR2 YSYEKL. Trimming shortened V by 1 base and J by 5 bases, and 11 bases separated the two germline ends. CDR3: CASSQGDSGETQYF. Here the CDR3 DNA reads TGCGCCAGCAGCCAAGGGGACAGCGGGGAGACCCAGTACTTC.

The rearrangement joins TRBV5-1 to TRBJ2-1, with TRBD2 matching 12 bases. CDR1 SGHRS and CDR2 YFSETQ come from the germline V gene. V lost 3 bases to trimming and J lost 9 bases; unmatched junction nucleotides: 7. This CDR3 is built from 15 residues. CDR3 protein: CASSWYSGLAGEQFF. CDR3 nucleotides: TGCGCCAGCAGCTGGTATTCGGGACTAGCGGGTGAGCAGTTCTTC. The full variable domain, rest sourced from reference TRBV5-1 and TRBJ2-1, is KAGVTQTPRYLIKTRGQQVTLSCSPISGHRSVSWYQQTPGQGLQFLFEYFSETQRNKGNFPGRFSGRQFSNSRSEMNVSTLELGDSALYLCASSWYSGLAGEQFFGPGTRLTVL.

This chain links TRBV11-2 with TRBJ2-1; 10 bases are shared with TRBD2. Germline values: CDR1 SGHAT, CDR2 FQNNGV. V dropped 4 bases and J dropped 9; count of bases not matched to a gene: 9. The CDR3 is 15 residues long. In nucleotides, the CDR3 is TGTGCCAGCAGCTCGCAAGCGGGAGGGCCAAGTGAGCAGTTCTTC. Amino acids: CASSSQAGGPSEQFF.

V and J are TRBV7-9 and TRBJ1-2; D may be TRBD1 (5 bases). The germline V and J ends were trimmed by 2 bases and 4 bases, with 8 bases remaining between them. The CDR3 runs to 13 residues. Germline V lookup: CDR1 SEHNR, CDR2 FQNEAQ (reference sequence). The CDR3 region has the DNA TGTGCCAGCAGCTTACAGGGTGTCTATGGCTACACCTTC. Residues: CASSLQGVYGYTF.

The chain is built from TRBV5-4 and TRBJ1-1; D is unclear. Germline V gene data show CDR1 as SGHNT and CDR2 as YYREEE (reference sequence). Trimming stripped 3 bases from V and 8 bases from J, with 14 bases between. The CDR3 has 13 residues. The CDR3 coding sequence is TGTGCCAGCAGCTCCGGGGTTGGGTTAGAAGCTTTCTTT. Its protein is CASSSGVGLEAFF. Combining the CDR3 with reference TRBV5-4 and TRBJ1-1 gives the whole variable domain ETGVTQSPTHLIKTRGQQVTLRCSSQSGHNTVSWYQQALGQGPQFIFQYYREEENGRGNFPPRFSGLQFPNYSSELNVNALELDDSALYLCASSSGVGLEAFFGQGTRLTVV.

The chain couples TRBV6-5 to TRBJ1-2; 7 bases map to TRBD1. Trimming removed 8 bases from V and 5 bases from J; junction bases left unmatched: 11. The CDR3 is 14 amino acids. Germline values: CDR1 MNHEY, CDR2 SVGAGI. The CDR3 region has the DNA TGTGCCAGCTCTCTAGCCGGGACAGCATATGGCTACACCTTC. Translated: CASSLAGTAYGYTF.

This chain links TRBV13 with TRBJ1-6; D perhaps matches TRBD1 (5 bases). This CDR3 has 14 residues. Trimming shortened V by 1 base and J by 7 bases, and 8 bases separated the two germline ends. Germline CDR1 PRHDT, CDR2 FYEKMQ (reference sequence). As DNA, the CDR3 is TGTGCCAGCAGCTTAGCGACAGAAAATTCACCCCTCCACTTT. It is translated as CASSLATENSPLHF.

The chain is built from TRBV3-1 (or the pseudogene TRBV3-2) and TRBJ2-1; TRBD2 is a possible D gene (5 bases). The V gene's germline CDR1 is LGHDT and CDR2 YNNKEL (reference sequence). Trimming removed 3 bases from V and 9 bases from J, with 12 bases in between. The CDR3 has 13 residues. CDR3 protein: CASSQMGAGEQFF. The CDR3 DNA reads as TGTGCCAGCAGCCAGATGGGCGCGGGTGAGCAGTTCTTC.